This T cell receptor beta chain was found in a study of cytomegalovirus exposure and HLA in healthy donors. Regarding the study as a whole: The authors confirmed in vitro that a few CMV-associated chains were specific for CMV antigens. While the bulk of TCR sequences proved rare, some public TCRs turned up in many donors.

The donors were members of the validation cohort, which comprised about 120 subjects and was separate from the first cohort of 666 subjects. The table came from immunoSEQ multiplex PCR; TCRdb's copy has only in-frame clones and leaves some out. This sample yields about 250,000 clones, of which roughly 87% are seen a single time; about 11% belongs to the top ten. The length of the CDR3 is 14 residues. Germline V gives CDR1 MNHEY, CDR2 SMNVEV (reference sequence). Trimming removed 4 bases at V and 5 bases at J, with 15 bases between. In the case of this clone: Its antigen is not identified.

The sequencing input was PBMCs. The clonotype originates from a man between 18 and 29 years old in good health and CMV-seropositive. The rearrangement joins TRBV27 to TRBJ2-7; TRBD1 is a possible D gene (6 bases). The DNA of the CDR3 is TGTGCCAGCAGTTCCTTAACAGGGACCCACGAGCAGTACTTC. It encodes CASSSLTGTHEQYF.